Listed here is a single T cell receptor beta chain. Its antigen is undetermined. This sample was included in a study of T cell responses to AZD1222 COVID-19 vaccine. The CDR3 totals 14 residues. Trimming took off 4 bases at V and 5 bases at J, with 14 bases between the two ends. Germline values: CDR1 WSHSY, CDR2 SAAADI. Whole-study findings and limits: Clonal diversity may have been underestimated in mostly white British donors. Following two doses of AZD1222, Spike-specific TCR breadth and depth rose. CD4 TCRs linked to vaccination spanned spike, dominating at 160-218 and 743-854. Researchers took repertoire samples only after the peak T cell response had come.

TCRdb's table, derived via immunoSEQ multiplex PCR, lists solely in-frame clones and lacks some. The sample lists over 140,000 clones, approximately 92% seen once, with approximately 4.8% in the top ten. The TCR comes from an adult in good health. The sample here was peripheral blood, taken on day 0 of AZD1222 vaccination. The genes are TRBV10-2 and TRBJ2-5; TRBD1 might be the D (5 bases). The CDR3 DNA reads as TGCGCCAGCAGTGTGGGGCCATTCTCGGAGACCCAGTACTTC. It encodes CASSVGPFSETQYF.